The 21 T cell receptor beta chains below all came from one sample that was sequenced in a study of PD-1 blockade in classical Hodgkin lymphoma. Using immunoSEQ multiplex PCR, the repertoire was profiled, and TCRdb retains in-frame clones only, with some absent. The profile covers approximately 65,000 clones, with roughly nine tenths appearing a single time and about 8% taken by the ten largest. As to time point: cycle 4 day 1 (C4D1), after more than five weeks of nivolumab. All the patients suffered relapse after autologous stem cell transplantation, and brentuximab vedotin exposure differed. The sample here was peripheral blood mononuclear cells (PBMCs), taken before the fourth cycle of nivolumab. The receptors were gathered from a human donor with classical Hodgkin lymphoma.

The CDR3 reads CASSSLRYNSTDTQYF. CDR3 nucleotide sequence: TGCGCCAGCAGCTCTCTCCGGTACAATAGCACAGATACGCAGTATTTT. V is TRBV5-1 and J is TRBJ2-3; D unresolved. The CDR3 is 16 amino acids. The germline gives CDR1 SGHRS, CDR2 YFSETQ. V was cut by 3 bases and J by 0 bases, with 14 bases left in between. Full variable domain (missing parts from reference TRBV5-1 and TRBJ2-3): KAGVTQTPRYLIKTRGQQVTLSCSPISGHRSVSWYQQTPGQGLQFLFEYFSETQRNKGNFPGRFSGRQFSNSRSEMNVSTLELGDSALYLCASSSLRYNSTDTQYFGPGTRLTVL.

The chain combines TRBV5-8 with TRBJ1-1; D may be TRBD1 (5 bases). Trimming left V 0 bases short and J 4 bases short, with 10 bases between. Germline V gene lookup returns CDR1 SGHTS and CDR2 YDEGEE. CDR3 length: 14 residues. This CDR3 is CASSLGQRGTEAFF. Written as DNA, the CDR3 is TGTGCCAGCAGCTTGGGCCAGAGGGGCACTGAAGCTTTCTTT. Using reference TRBV5-8 and TRBJ1-1 for the parts outside the CDR3, the full variable domain is EAGVTQSPTHLIKTRGQQATLRCSPISGHTSVYWYQQALGLGLQFLLWYDEGEERNRGNFPPRFSGRQFPNYSSELNVNALELEDSALYLCASSLGQRGTEAFFGQGTRLTVV.

The chain couples TRBV12-2 to TRBJ2-7; the table's D gene call, TRBD1, was not cross checked with the DNA. TRBV12-2 is noted as a pseudogene. The CDR3 consists of 15 residues. CDR3 sequence: CASRLADRETYEQYF. DNA for the CDR3: TGTGCAAGTCGCTTAGCCGACAGGGAGACCTACGAGCAGTACTTC.

This clone was found once. The chain uses TRBV28 and TRBJ1-2; 7 bases align to TRBD1. This CDR3 spans 16 amino acids. CDR1 and CDR2 (germline): MDHEN, SYDVKM. Trimming took 6 bases from V and 8 from J; bases not matched to a gene: 18. CDR3 DNA sequence: TGTGCCAGCAGCTTCCCGGGACAGACATCCGAGGGGGGCTACACCTTC. Its protein product is CASSFPGQTSEGGYTF.

This clone has a single count. V and J are TRBV15 and TRBJ2-1, with TRBD1 identical over 7 bases. This CDR3 contains 15 residues. Germline CDR1 reads LNHNV; CDR2 reads YYDKDF (reference sequence). Trimming took 2 bases from V and 1 from J; bases not matched to a gene: 2. The CDR3, as DNA: TGTGCCACCAGCAGAACAGGGGATTCCTACAATGAGCAGTTCTTC. Amino acids: CATSRTGDSYNEQFF.

The chain recombines TRBV5-6 with TRBJ2-7; no definite D call. Trimming took 4 bases from V and 6 from J, leaving 14 bases between them. CDR3 length: 13 amino acids. CDR1 is SGHDT and CDR2 is YYEEEE in the germline V gene. The CDR3 sequence is CASSLERLSEQYF. DNA of the CDR3: TGTGCCAGCAGCCTCGAGAGGTTAAGCGAGCAGTACTTC.

This clone was observed a handful of times. This chain connects TRBV7-9 to TRBJ1-1, with 8 bases that match TRBD1. The germline CDR1 and CDR2 sequences are SEHNR and FQNEAQ (reference sequence). Trimming took 1 base from V and 10 from J; bases not matched to a gene: 8. The CDR3 extends over 14 amino acids. This CDR3 is CASSLGSGQGPAFF. The CDR3 DNA reads as TGTGCCAGCAGCTTAGGATCTGGACAGGGCCCAGCTTTCTTT.

This clone was detected only once. The chain links TRBV6-5 to TRBJ2-1; 12 positions agree with TRBD2. From germline, CDR1 is MNHEY and CDR2 SVGAGI. This CDR3 comprises 15 residues. V was pared by 6 bases and J by 2 bases, with 2 bases of the junction left unmatched. The DNA of the CDR3 is TGTGCCAGCAGCCGGACTAGCGGGGCCTACAATGAGCAGTTCTTC. Translating gives CASSRTSGAYNEQFF.

This clone was picked up one time. The chain recombines TRBV6-1 with TRBJ2-1; D might be TRBD1 (6 bases). Germline CDR1 MNHNS, CDR2 SASEGT. The CDR3 runs 14 residues. Trimming stripped 1 base from V and 9 bases from J, with 13 bases between. Here the CDR3 reads CASSEVGRGREQFF. The CDR3 nucleotides are TGTGCCAGCAGTGAAGTGGGCAGGGGACGTGAGCAGTTCTTC.

The V gene is TRBV7-9, the J gene TRBJ2-3; D possibly matches TRBD1 or TRBD2 (6 bases each). V was trimmed by 3 bases and J by 4 bases, leaving 14 bases between them. CDR1 SEHNR and CDR2 FQNEAQ come from the germline V gene (reference sequence). The CDR3 spans 15 residues. This chain's CDR3 is CASSFGGSGADTQYF. DNA for the CDR3: TGTGCCAGCAGCTTTGGGGGCTCGGGAGCAGATACGCAGTATTTT.

The chain combines TRBV10-2 with TRBJ2-5; TRBD2 matches 10 bases. The end of the DNA is better explained by TRBJ2-7, so the J call may be wrong. The CDR3 length is 14 residues. The V gene's germline CDR1 is WSHSY and CDR2 SAAADI. CDR3 sequence reads: CASLGLAVPYEQYF. The CDR3 nucleotides read TGCGCCAGCCTTGGACTAGCGGTCCCCTACGAGCAGTACTTC.

This clone was detected once. The V gene is TRBV4-1, the J gene TRBJ2-7; D ambiguous. V dropped 3 bases and J dropped 5 bases, with 11 bases sitting between them. Germline assignment: CDR1 MGHRA and CDR2 YSYEKL. CDR3 length: 13 residues. In nucleotides, the CDR3 is TGCGCCAGCAGCCAGTACCTAGTTGACGAGCAGTACTTC. Translation gives CASSQYLVDEQYF.

This rearrangement joins TRBV2 to TRBJ1-6; perhaps TRBD1 as D (6 bases). Germline CDR1 and CDR2: SNHLY and FYNNEI. The CDR3 extends over 16 amino acids. Trimming shortened V by 5 bases and J by 0 bases, and 11 bases separated the two germline ends. DNA of the CDR3: TGTGCCAGCAGTCCCAGGGGTAACTCCTATAATTCACCCCTCCACTTT. Translation gives CASSPRGNSYNSPLHF.

The V call is TRBV4-2, the J call TRBJ2-3; 9 bases map to TRBD2. V dropped 4 bases and J dropped 2; count of bases not matched to a gene: 7. CDR1 is LGHNA and CDR2 is YNFKEQ in the germline V gene. This CDR3 spans 16 amino acids. The CDR3: CASSPTSGSFTDTQYF. The DNA for the CDR3 is TGTGCCAGCAGCCCCACTAGCGGGTCCTTCACAGATACGCAGTATTTT.

This chain joins TRBV7-9 and TRBJ2-6; D remains ambiguous. The length of the CDR3 is 15 residues. V dropped 6 bases and J dropped 2 bases, with 11 bases sitting between them. Germline-derived CDR1 and CDR2 are SEHNR and FQNEAQ (reference sequence). For the CDR3, the DNA is TGTGCCAGCAGTAGCCGACGAACTGGGGCCAACGTCCTGACTTTC. Its protein product is CASSSRRTGANVLTF.

The CDR3 region is CATRDGNTEAFF. The DNA of the CDR3 is TGTGCCACCCGGGACGGGAACACTGAAGCTTTCTTT. J is TRBJ1-1 and V is TRBV6-6; a weak D match, TRBD1 (5 bases). V dropped 10 bases and J dropped 1 base, with 10 bases sitting between them. CDR1 is MNHNY and CDR2 is SVGAGI in the germline V gene (reference sequence). The CDR3 is 12 residues long.

This clone was counted a few times. The J gene is TRBJ2-3, the V gene TRBV5-1; a possible D gene is TRBD2 (5 bases). This CDR3 has 15 residues. The germline CDR1 and CDR2 sequences are SGHRS and YFSETQ. The V and J ends lost 3 bases and 1 base respectively, with 12 bases between them. The CDR3 nucleotides are TGCGCCAGCAGCTACCGGGATCCAGGCACAGATACGCAGTATTTT. Protein sequence: CASSYRDPGTDTQYF. The full variable domain, rest sourced from reference TRBV5-1 and TRBJ2-3, is KAGVTQTPRYLIKTRGQQVTLSCSPISGHRSVSWYQQTPGQGLQFLFEYFSETQRNKGNFPGRFSGRQFSNSRSEMNVSTLELGDSALYLCASSYRDPGTDTQYFGPGTRLTVL.

This clone has a single count. The same CDR3 can be traced to other DNA sequences in this sample. The genes are TRBV2 and TRBJ2-7, with 8 bases identical to TRBD2. V gave up 8 bases and J gave up 4 bases; unmatched junction bases: 4. Germline values: CDR1 SNHLY, CDR2 FYNNEI. The CDR3 runs 12 residues. CDR3 DNA sequence: TGTGCCAGCCGGCGCGGGGGGTACGAGCAGTACTTC. Translated, it gives CASRRGGYEQYF.

The chain has TRBV7-9 and TRBJ2-5; no clear D gene. Germline V CDR1 and CDR2: SEHNR, FQNEAQ (reference sequence). The CDR3 consists of 16 residues. Trimming stripped 5 bases from V and 1 base from J, with 17 bases between. CDR3 residues: CASSKQFRWFQETQYF. The CDR3 DNA sequence: TGTGCCAGCAGCAAGCAGTTCAGGTGGTTCCAAGAGACCCAGTACTTC. Full variable domain (missing parts from reference TRBV7-9 and TRBJ2-5): DTGVSQNPRHKITKRGQNVTFRCDPISEHNRLYWYRQTLGQGPEFLTYFQNEAQLEKSRLLSDRFSAERPKGSFSTLEIQRTEQGDSAMYLCASSKQFRWFQETQYFGPGTRLLVL.

The chain employs TRBV18 and TRBJ1-3; D is undetermined. V was cut by 2 bases and J by 2 bases, with 10 bases left in between. The germline V gene encodes CDR1 KGHSH and CDR2 LQKENI. The CDR3 runs 15 residues. The CDR3 loop reads CASSPGAAPGNTIYF. CDR3 in DNA: TGTGCCAGCTCACCAGGCGCAGCCCCTGGAAACACCATATATTTT.

J is TRBJ2-5 and V is TRBV10-2; tentatively, D is TRBD2 (6 bases). CDR3 size: 14 residues. The ends were cut back, 2 bases at V and 5 bases at J, with 12 bases in the middle. Germline lookup yields CDR1 WSHSY and CDR2 SAAADI. CDR3 nucleotides: TGCGCCAGCAGTGAGGTGGGGGGATATGAGACCCAGTACTTC. Translated, it gives CASSEVGGYETQYF.